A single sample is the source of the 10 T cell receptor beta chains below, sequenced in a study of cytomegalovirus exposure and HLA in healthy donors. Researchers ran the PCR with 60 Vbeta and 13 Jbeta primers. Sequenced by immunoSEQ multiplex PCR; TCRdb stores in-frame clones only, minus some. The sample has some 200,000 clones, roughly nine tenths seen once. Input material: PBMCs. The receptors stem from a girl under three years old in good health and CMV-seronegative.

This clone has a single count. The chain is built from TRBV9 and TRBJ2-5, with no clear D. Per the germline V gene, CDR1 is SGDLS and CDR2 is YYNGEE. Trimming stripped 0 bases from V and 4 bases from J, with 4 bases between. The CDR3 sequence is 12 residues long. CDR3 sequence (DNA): TGTGCCAGCAGCGTAGAGAGAGAGACCCAGTACTTC. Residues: CASSVERETQYF.

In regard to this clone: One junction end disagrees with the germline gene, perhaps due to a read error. This CDR3 is CSSSLGTYRALNTEAFF. The CDR3 bases are TGTTCCAGCAGCTTAGGAACCTACAGGGCATTGAACACTGAAGCTTTCTTT. The rearrangement uses TRBV7-9 and TRBJ1-1; maybe TRBD1 (6 bases). Germline-derived CDR1 and CDR2 are SEHNR and FQNEAQ (reference sequence). The CDR3 contains 17 residues.

This CDR3 is CASRQDRGLFQPQHF. The CDR3 DNA follows: TGTGCCAGCAGGCAAGACAGGGGGCTTTTTCAGCCCCAGCATTTT. The rearrangement uses TRBV6-6 and TRBJ1-5; 10 bases fit TRBD1. The CDR3 is 15 amino acids. After removal of 6 bases from V and 6 bases from J, the junction contained 8 bases not matched to a gene. Germline values: CDR1 MNHNY, CDR2 SVGAGI (reference sequence).

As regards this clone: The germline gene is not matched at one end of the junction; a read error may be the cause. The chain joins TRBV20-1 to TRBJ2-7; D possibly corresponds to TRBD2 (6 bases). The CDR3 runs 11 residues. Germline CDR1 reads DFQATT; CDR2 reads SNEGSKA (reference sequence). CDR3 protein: CSAGDGRDGYF. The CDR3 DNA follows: TGCAGTGCTGGAGATGGGCGGGATGGGTACTTC.

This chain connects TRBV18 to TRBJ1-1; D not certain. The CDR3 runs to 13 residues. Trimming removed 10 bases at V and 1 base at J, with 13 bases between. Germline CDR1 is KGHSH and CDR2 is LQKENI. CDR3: CATLTEANTEAFF. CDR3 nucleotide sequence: TGTGCCACCCTCACGGAGGCGAACACTGAAGCTTTCTTT.

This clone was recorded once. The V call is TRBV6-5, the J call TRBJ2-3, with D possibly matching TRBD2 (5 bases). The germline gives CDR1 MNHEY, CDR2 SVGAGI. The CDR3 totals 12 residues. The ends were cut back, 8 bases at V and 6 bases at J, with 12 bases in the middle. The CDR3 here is CASSDPGDTQYF. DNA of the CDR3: TGTGCCAGCTCCGACCCGGGGGATACGCAGTATTTT.

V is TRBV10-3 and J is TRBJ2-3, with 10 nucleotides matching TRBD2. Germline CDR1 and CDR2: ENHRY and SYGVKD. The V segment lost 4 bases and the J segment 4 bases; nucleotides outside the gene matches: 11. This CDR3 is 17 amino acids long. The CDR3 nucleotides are TGTGCCATCAGTGGTGAGATGACTAGCGGGCATCCAGATACGCAGTATTTT. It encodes CAISGEMTSGHPDTQYF.

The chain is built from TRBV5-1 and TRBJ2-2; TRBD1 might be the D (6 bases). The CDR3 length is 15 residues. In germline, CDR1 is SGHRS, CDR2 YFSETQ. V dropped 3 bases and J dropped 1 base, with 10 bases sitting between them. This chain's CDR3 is CASSWGPGNTGELFF. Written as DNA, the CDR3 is TGCGCCAGCAGCTGGGGGCCGGGGAACACCGGGGAGCTGTTTTTT.

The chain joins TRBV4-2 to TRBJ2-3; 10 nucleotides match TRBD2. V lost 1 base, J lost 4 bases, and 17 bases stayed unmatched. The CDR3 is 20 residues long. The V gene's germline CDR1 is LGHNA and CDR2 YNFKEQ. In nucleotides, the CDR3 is TGTGCCAGCAGCCAAGCACCAACTAGCGGGAACACCGGTACATCAGATACGCAGTATTTT. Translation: CASSQAPTSGNTGTSDTQYF.

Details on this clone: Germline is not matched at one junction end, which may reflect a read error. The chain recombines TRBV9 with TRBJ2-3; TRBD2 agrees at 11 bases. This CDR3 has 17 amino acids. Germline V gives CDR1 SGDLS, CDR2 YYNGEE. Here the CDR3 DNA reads TGTGCCAGCGGCGTCGGACTAGCGGGCGGAAACACAGATACGCAGTATTTT. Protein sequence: CASGVGLAGGNTDTQYF.